The source of this T cell receptor beta chain is a study of chemoradiotherapy in HPV16-positive cancers. The CDR3 runs 16 residues. V lost 4 bases and J lost 1, with 13 bases in between. Germline CDR1 is LGHNA and CDR2 is YNFKEQ. Clones were read by immunoSEQ multiplex PCR, and TCRdb kept only the in-frame ones, dropping some. The sample comprises approximately 12,000 clones, about three fifths of which are singletons, and over 15% rests with the top ten. Study-wide points: Only two HPV16-positive patients supplied the functional HPV-specificity definition. In HPV16-positive patients, HPV-responsive T-cell expansion tracked better recurrence-free survival. During treatment, candidate HPV-specific clones and E7-related motifs expanded in tumor.

This clone has a handful of counts. Its target is not known. Sample collection was performed from a patient who underwent chemoradiotherapy. This clonotype was sampled from a human donor with HPV-associated anogenital cancer. V is TRBV4-2 and J is TRBJ2-2; weak D call: TRBD1 (5 bases). The CDR3: CASSPTSGQNTGELFF. The DNA for the CDR3 is TGTGCCAGCAGCCCTACCTCCGGACAGAACACCGGGGAGCTGTTTTTT.